The present T cell receptor (beta chain) was sequenced within a study of early stage breast cancer tumors. Here immunoSEQ multiplex PCR was the method, and the copy in TCRdb shows in-frame clones only, minus some. In the table there are around 9,900 clones, around 60% of which are singletons. The sequence came from a person between 60 and 70 years old with breast cancer. The sequenced sample consisted of breast tumor tissue.

The CDR3 here is CASSPPGRDRDSSGNTIYF. CDR3 in DNA: TGTGCCAGCTCACCACCGGGCCGGGACAGGGACTCCTCTGGAAACACCATATATTTT. The chain is built from TRBV18 and TRBJ1-3, with 9 bases that match TRBD1. The CDR3 has 19 residues. Germline loops: CDR1 KGHSH, CDR2 LQKENI. Trimming removed 0 bases from V and 0 bases from J; junction bases left unmatched: 9.